Listed below are T cell receptor beta chains from one sample, sequenced in a study of cytomegalovirus exposure and HLA in healthy donors. Profiled with immunoSEQ multiplex PCR; TCRdb holds only in-frame clones, not every one. The sample has under 85,000 clones, just under 70% seen once. The specimen was PBMCs. The origin of the receptors is a woman aged 25 to 45 in good health and CMV-seronegative. The CDR3 runs from the conserved cysteine through the conserved F or W. Each record gives: D gene, clone size, V gene, J gene, CDR3 protein, CDR3 DNA. The D gene is left open where the match is weak. Only some rows state a clone size, as once, few, many or a class for expanded clones.

d_gene: TRBD1
abundance: -
v_gene: TRBV5-6
j_gene: TRBJ2-5
CDR3aa: CASSLEAGGAETQYF
CDR3nt: TGTGCCAGCAGCTTGGAGGCAGGGGGTGCGGAGACCCAGTACTTC

d_gene: -
abundance: -
v_gene: TRBV4-3
j_gene: TRBJ2-7
CDR3aa: CASSRQGSHYEQYF
CDR3nt: TGCGCCAGCAGCCGTCAGGGGTCCCACTACGAGCAGTACTTC

d_gene: -
abundance: -
v_gene: TRBV28
j_gene: TRBJ1-5
CDR3aa: CASRPGTGARQPQHF
CDR3nt: TGTGCCAGCAGACCTGGTACTGGGGCCCGACAGCCCCAGCATTTT

d_gene: TRBD1
abundance: many
v_gene: TRBV5-4
j_gene: TRBJ2-7
CDR3aa: CASSVGDSAYEQYF
CDR3nt: TGTGCCAGCAGCGTGGGGGACAGTGCCTACGAGCAGTACTTC

d_gene: -
abundance: -
v_gene: TRBV29-1
j_gene: TRBJ2-3
CDR3aa: CSVSGGDTQYF
CDR3nt: TGCAGCGTTTCAGGAGGAGATACGCAGTATTTT

d_gene: -
abundance: -
v_gene: TRBV27
j_gene: TRBJ2-7
CDR3aa: CASTDSRYEQYF
CDR3nt: TGTGCCAGCACCGATAGTCGCTACGAGCAGTACTTC

d_gene: TRBD2
abundance: once
v_gene: TRBV30
j_gene: TRBJ2-1
CDR3aa: CAWDPGTTGGEQFF
CDR3nt: TGTGCCTGGGACCCCGGGACGACCGGGGGGGAGCAGTTCTTC

d_gene: TRBD1
abundance: few
v_gene: TRBV9
j_gene: TRBJ2-1
CDR3aa: CASSVQGAYNEQFF
CDR3nt: TGTGCCAGCAGCGTACAGGGGGCATACAATGAGCAGTTCTTC

d_gene: -
abundance: -
v_gene: TRBV14
j_gene: TRBJ1-2
CDR3aa: CASSRGGGVGGYTF
CDR3nt: TGTGCCAGCAGCCGGGGCGGTGGAGTCGGAGGCTACACCTTC

d_gene: -
abundance: -
v_gene: TRBV6-5
j_gene: TRBJ1-4
CDR3aa: CASSRTEATNEKLFF
CDR3nt: TGTGCCAGCAGTCGGACAGAAGCAACTAATGAAAAACTGTTTTTT

d_gene: -
abundance: -
v_gene: TRBV9
j_gene: TRBJ1-1
CDR3aa: CASSDTGLNTEAFF
CDR3nt: TGTGCCAGCAGCGATACAGGGTTGAACACTGAAGCTTTCTTT

d_gene: -
abundance: -
v_gene: TRBV5-1
j_gene: TRBJ2-5
CDR3aa: CASSLAAGQETQYF
CDR3nt: TGCGCCAGCAGCTTGGCGGCAGGGCAAGAGACCCAGTACTTC

d_gene: TRBD1
abundance: -
v_gene: TRBV10-2
j_gene: TRBJ1-2
CDR3aa: CASSDGQGWVGYTF
CDR3nt: TGCGCCAGCAGTGACGGACAGGGTTGGGTTGGCTACACCTTC

d_gene: -
abundance: few
v_gene: TRBV2
j_gene: TRBJ1-1
CDR3aa: CASRTRTSEAFF
CDR3nt: TGTGCCAGCAGGACCCGGACATCTGAAGCTTTCTTT

d_gene: -
abundance: -
v_gene: TRBV7-9
j_gene: TRBJ1-5
CDR3aa: CASSEDKNQPQHF
CDR3nt: TGTGCCAGCAGCGAGGACAAGAATCAGCCCCAGCATTTT

d_gene: -
abundance: -
v_gene: TRBV6-1
j_gene: TRBJ1-1
CDR3aa: CASGRGNTEAFF
CDR3nt: TGTGCCAGCGGTCGCGGGAACACTGAAGCTTTCTTT

d_gene: TRBD2
abundance: -
v_gene: TRBV18
j_gene: TRBJ2-1
CDR3aa: CASSPTGGVSYNEQFF
CDR3nt: TGTGCCAGCTCACCAACCGGGGGGGTCTCCTACAATGAGCAGTTCTTC

d_gene: -
abundance: -
v_gene: TRBV4-2
j_gene: TRBJ1-1
CDR3aa: CASSQGPERVLGAFF
CDR3nt: TGTGCCAGCAGCCAAGGGCCGGAGCGGGTCCTCGGCGCTTTCTTT

d_gene: -
abundance: -
v_gene: TRBV7-6
j_gene: TRBJ1-1
CDR3aa: CASSQADRGTEAFF
CDR3nt: TGTGCCAGCAGCCAAGCGGACAGAGGCACTGAAGCTTTCTTT

d_gene: -
abundance: -
v_gene: TRBV11-2
j_gene: TRBJ2-2
CDR3aa: CASSLITGLQGDTGELFF
CDR3nt: TGTGCCAGCAGCTTAATTACAGGCTTACAAGGGGACACCGGGGAGCTGTTTTTT

d_gene: -
abundance: -
v_gene: TRBV30
j_gene: TRBJ2-2
CDR3aa: CAWGGADDGYFRELFF
CDR3nt: TGTGCCTGGGGAGGTGCGGACGACGGTTACTTTAGGGAGCTGTTTTTT

d_gene: -
abundance: once
v_gene: TRBV29-1
j_gene: TRBJ2-7
CDR3aa: CSGVATYEQYF
CDR3nt: TGCAGCGGAGTCGCAACCTACGAGCAGTACTTC

d_gene: -
abundance: -
v_gene: TRBV29-1
j_gene: TRBJ2-1
CDR3aa: CSAEVGADEQFF
CDR3nt: TGCAGCGCTGAAGTGGGGGCGGATGAGCAGTTCTTC

d_gene: -
abundance: -
v_gene: TRBV27
j_gene: TRBJ2-5
CDR3aa: CASSLSYRETQYF
CDR3nt: TGTGCCAGCAGTTTATCGTATAGAGAGACCCAGTACTTC

d_gene: -
abundance: -
v_gene: TRBV4-1
j_gene: TRBJ1-4
CDR3aa: CASSQDFGGVRGGEKLFF
CDR3nt: TGCGCCAGCAGCCAAGATTTTGGGGGGGTCAGGGGTGGGGAAAAACTGTTTTTT

d_gene: TRBD1
abundance: -
v_gene: TRBV28
j_gene: TRBJ1-5
CDR3aa: CASSLTGAERPQHF
CDR3nt: TGTGCCAGCAGCCTTACAGGGGCCGAAAGACCCCAGCATTTT

d_gene: -
abundance: few
v_gene: TRBV30
j_gene: TRBJ1-3
CDR3aa: CAWSVHVSGNTIYF
CDR3nt: TGTGCCTGGAGTGTACATGTCTCTGGAAACACCATATATTTT

d_gene: TRBD1
abundance: -
v_gene: TRBV19
j_gene: TRBJ1-4
CDR3aa: CASKNRGRDEKLFF
CDR3nt: TGTGCCAGCAAGAACAGGGGGCGCGATGAAAAACTGTTTTTT

d_gene: TRBD1
abundance: -
v_gene: TRBV10-3
j_gene: TRBJ1-1
CDR3aa: CAISPRGGEPEAFF
CDR3nt: TGTGCCATCAGTCCGAGAGGGGGCGAGCCTGAAGCTTTCTTT

d_gene: TRBD1
abundance: few
v_gene: TRBV2
j_gene: TRBJ2-1
CDR3aa: CASREDRAYNEQFF
CDR3nt: TGTGCCAGCAGAGAGGACAGGGCCTACAATGAGCAGTTCTTC

d_gene: TRBD2
abundance: few
v_gene: TRBV5-4
j_gene: TRBJ2-1
CDR3aa: CASSTGTSGPYNEQFF
CDR3nt: TGTGCCAGCAGCACAGGGACTAGCGGACCTTACAATGAGCAGTTCTTC

d_gene: TRBD1
abundance: -
v_gene: TRBV6-5
j_gene: TRBJ1-3
CDR3aa: CASRSTGGHTIYF
CDR3nt: TGTGCCAGCAGGTCGACAGGGGGACACACCATATATTTT

d_gene: -
abundance: few
v_gene: TRBV7-3
j_gene: TRBJ1-2
CDR3aa: CASSSREGGARGYTF
CDR3nt: TGTGCCAGCAGCTCCCGCGAAGGGGGGGCGAGGGGCTACACCTTC

d_gene: -
abundance: few
v_gene: TRBV11-3
j_gene: TRBJ2-6
CDR3aa: CASSLGQGVSSGANVLTF
CDR3nt: TGTGCCAGCAGCCTGGGTCAAGGGGTGAGCTCTGGGGCCAACGTCCTGACTTTC

d_gene: TRBD2
abundance: few
v_gene: TRBV5-4
j_gene: TRBJ2-7
CDR3aa: CASSSPPGLGPPEQYF
CDR3nt: TGTGCCAGCAGCTCTCCACCGGGACTAGGGCCTCCCGAGCAGTACTTC

d_gene: -
abundance: few
v_gene: TRBV11-2
j_gene: TRBJ2-7
CDR3aa: CASSSAGQYGEQYF
CDR3nt: TGTGCCAGCAGCTCTGCGGGACAGTATGGCGAGCAGTACTTC

d_gene: -
abundance: -
v_gene: TRBV29-1
j_gene: TRBJ2-7
CDR3aa: CSCSGTNSYEQYF
CDR3nt: TGCAGCTGCTCCGGGACAAATTCCTACGAGCAGTACTTC

d_gene: TRBD2
abundance: -
v_gene: TRBV4-2
j_gene: TRBJ2-7
CDR3aa: CASSQVLAGDSPREQYF
CDR3nt: TGTGCCAGCAGCCAAGTGCTAGCGGGGGACTCCCCCCGCGAGCAGTACTTC

d_gene: -
abundance: few
v_gene: TRBV6-5
j_gene: TRBJ1-1
CDR3aa: CASTPRATSEAFF
CDR3nt: TGTGCCAGCACCCCTAGAGCTACGTCTGAAGCTTTCTTT

d_gene: -
abundance: -
v_gene: TRBV7-2
j_gene: TRBJ2-5
CDR3aa: CASSPGLGGGETQYF
CDR3nt: TGTGCCAGCAGCCCAGGCCTTGGGGGCGGAGAGACCCAGTACTTC

d_gene: -
abundance: few
v_gene: TRBV6-5
j_gene: TRBJ1-4
CDR3aa: CASRADRNEKLFF
CDR3nt: TGTGCCAGCAGGGCAGACAGGAATGAAAAACTGTTTTTT